This TCR beta chain was identified in a study of shared clonotypes between healthy human individuals. Study-wide points: Sampling used blood alone; tissue repertoires probably differ.

The CDR3 extends over 17 amino acids. The germline V gene has CDR1 LNHNV and CDR2 YYDKDF (reference sequence). The V segment lost 3 bases and the J segment 5 bases; nucleotides outside the gene matches: 6. Libraries were prepared by immunoSEQ multiplex PCR; TCRdb keeps only in-frame clonotypes and omits some of them. The table records hundreds of thousands of clones, 70% to 80% of them present only once. This clone was detected only a few times. Its specificity is unknown. The gene calls are TRBV15 and TRBJ2-1, with 14 nucleotides matching TRBD2. The origin of this receptor is a woman aged 40 to 55 in good health. Some clones in this sample may be carry-over from other donors' samples. The source material was PBMCs. CDR3: CATSSAGLAGVDNEQFF. The CDR3 DNA follows: TGTGCCACCAGCAGTGCGGGACTAGCGGGAGTAGACAATGAGCAGTTCTTC.